This passage covers 18 T cell receptor beta chains from one sample sequenced in a study of blood T cell repertoires in COVID-19. The protocol was immunoSEQ multiplex PCR, while the TCRdb copy is restricted to in-frame clones and leaves out a portion. The repertoire holds some 380,000 clones, with about 90% as singletons. The sequencing input was peripheral blood. The receptor set was obtained from a man between 18 and 29 years old with active or convalescent COVID-19.

The chain has TRBV7-9 and TRBJ2-5; D possibly corresponds to TRBD2 (6 bases). This CDR3 region has 15 residues. With 6 bases removed from V and 2 bases from J, the gap between germline ends came to 16 bases. CDR1 is SEHNR, CDR2 FQNEAQ, per germline (reference sequence). The CDR3 here is CASRATSTAQETQYF. The DNA for the CDR3 is TGTGCCAGCAGAGCTACTAGCACAGCGCAAGAGACCCAGTACTTC.

This clone was recorded once. The chain links TRBV30 to TRBJ1-2; 10 bases fit TRBD1. CDR1 is GTSNPN, CDR2 SVGIG, per germline (reference sequence). V gave up 4 bases and J gave up 6 bases; unmatched junction bases: 8. This CDR3 is 14 amino acids long. CDR3 nucleotide sequence: TGTGCCTGGACTTCAACCGGGACAGGGGATGGCTACACCTTC. Its translation: CAWTSTGTGDGYTF.

This chain joins TRBV4-1 and TRBJ2-3, with a tentative D call TRBD2 (6 bases). CDR1 is MGHRA and CDR2 is YSYEKL in the germline V gene. Trimming took 4 bases from V and 0 from J, leaving 11 bases between them. CDR3 length equals 15 residues. Here the CDR3 DNA reads TGCGCCAGCAGCCGGAAAGCGGGTAGCACAGATACGCAGTATTTT. Its protein product is CASSRKAGSTDTQYF.

The chain recombines TRBV2 with TRBJ1-5; D is unclear. V lost 3 bases to trimming and J lost 7 bases, with 10 bases between them. Germline CDR1 is SNHLY and CDR2 is FYNNEI. The CDR3 extends over 13 amino acids. The CDR3 region has the DNA TGTGCCAGCAGTGATGTGGGGAGCCAGCCCCAGCATTTT. Protein: CASSDVGSQPQHF.

This sequence joins TRBV4-1 and TRBJ2-1; 8 nucleotides align to TRBD2. CDR1 and CDR2 (germline): MGHRA, YSYEKL. With 2 bases clipped from V and 0 bases from J, the junction kept 3 bases outside the gene matches. The CDR3 has 16 amino acids. CDR3 sequence reads: CASSQRLAGSYNEQFF. The CDR3 DNA is TGCGCCAGCAGCCAAAGGCTAGCGGGCTCCTACAATGAGCAGTTCTTC.

The chain couples TRBV6-2 or TRBV6-3 to TRBJ2-7, with D tentatively TRBD2 (5 bases). Germline V gives CDR1 MNHEY, CDR2 SVGEGT. This CDR3 comprises 15 residues. The V gene lost 2 bases and the J gene lost 0 bases, with 11 bases spanning the gap. CDR3 DNA sequence: TGTGCCAGCAGTTACGGACTGACCTTCTCCTACGAGCAGTACTTC. This translates into CASSYGLTFSYEQYF.

The chain employs TRBV7-7 and TRBJ2-1; 7 positions match TRBD1. The ends lost 7 bases at V and 4 bases at J; junction bases unmatched: 7. This CDR3 has 14 residues. CDR1 and CDR2 from the germline V gene are SSHAT and FNYEAQ (reference sequence). CDR3 in amino acids: CASKRGLGYNEQFF. The CDR3 nucleotides read TGTGCCAGCAAGAGGGGGCTGGGGTACAATGAGCAGTTCTTC.

The chain is built from TRBV5-1 and TRBJ2-1, with 7 bases that match TRBD2. The CDR3 length is 14 residues. V dropped 4 bases and J dropped 4; count of bases not matched to a gene: 5. Germline loops: CDR1 SGHRS, CDR2 YFSETQ. This CDR3 is CASSSSGDYNEQFF. CDR3 sequence (DNA): TGCGCCAGCAGCAGCAGCGGGGATTACAATGAGCAGTTCTTC. Looking up the rest from reference TRBV5-1 and TRBJ2-1 gives the full variable domain: KAGVTQTPRYLIKTRGQQVTLSCSPISGHRSVSWYQQTPGQGLQFLFEYFSETQRNKGNFPGRFSGRQFSNSRSEMNVSTLELGDSALYLCASSSSGDYNEQFFGPGTRLTVL.

The chain combines TRBV18 with TRBJ1-1; D call uncertain. Trimming cost V 3 bases and J 7 bases, with 18 bases left between them. The V gene's germline CDR1 is KGHSH and CDR2 LQKENI. This CDR3 is 15 amino acids long. In DNA, the CDR3 is TGTGCCAGCTCACCCGACTCTGTGACGGCCCGTGAAGCTTTCTTT. Its protein product is CASSPDSVTAREAFF.

Comments on this clone: The sample contains more than one DNA sequence encoding this CDR3. The CDR3 loop is CASSPTGSYGYTF. The CDR3 nucleotides read TGCGCCAGCAGCCCAACAGGTTCCTATGGCTACACCTTC. This rearrangement joins TRBV4-1 to TRBJ1-2, with D perhaps matching TRBD1 (5 bases). Trimming stripped 4 bases from V and 4 bases from J, with 10 bases between. The germline V gene encodes CDR1 MGHRA and CDR2 YSYEKL. The CDR3 is 13 residues long.

This clone showed up just once. This chain joins TRBV9 and TRBJ2-1; maybe TRBD2 (6 bases). Germline assignment: CDR1 SGDLS and CDR2 YYNGEE. The CDR3 loop spans 15 amino acids. The ends were cut back, 2 bases at V and 4 bases at J, with 13 bases in the middle. The CDR3 DNA reads TGTGCCAGCAGCGTTGAGGCGGGAAAATACAATGAGCAGTTCTTC. Protein sequence: CASSVEAGKYNEQFF.

J is TRBJ1-1 and V is TRBV11-3; possibly TRBD1 for D (5 bases). With 5 bases removed from V and 5 bases from J, the gap between germline ends came to 12 bases. Germline CDR1 and CDR2: SGHNT and YENEEA. The CDR3 is 13 residues long. The CDR3 is CASSLRRGTEAFF. The CDR3 DNA reads TGTGCCAGCAGCCTTCGTCGGGGGACTGAAGCTTTCTTT.

The chain has TRBV19 and TRBJ1-5; the D gene is possibly TRBD1 (5 bases). Deletions cut 3 bases from V and 5 bases from J, with 17 bases between. This CDR3 has 16 amino acids. The germline V gene has CDR1 LNHDA and CDR2 SQIVND (reference sequence). In DNA, the CDR3 is TGTGCCAGTAGTATCAGGCCTGGCCAGGGCGATCAGCCCCAGCATTTT. It is translated as CASSIRPGQGDQPQHF.

V gene TRBV28 combines with J gene TRBJ2-1; D gene uncertain. Germline V gene lookup returns CDR1 MDHEN and CDR2 SYDVKM. The length of the CDR3 is 14 residues. The V end lost 5 bases, the J end lost 2 bases, and 10 bases lay between the germline ends. CDR3 residues: CASSPTRAYNEQFF. The CDR3, as DNA: TGTGCCAGCAGTCCGACACGAGCCTACAATGAGCAGTTCTTC.

As DNA, the CDR3 is TGTGCCAGCTCATCGACAGGGGAGGGAGAGACCCAGTACTTC. Its translation: CASSSTGEGETQYF. This sequence joins TRBV18 and TRBJ2-5; D may be TRBD1 (8 bases). CDR3 length: 14 residues. Germline assignment: CDR1 KGHSH and CDR2 LQKENI. Between the trimmed V and J ends, which lost 5 bases and 4 bases, there was a span of 14 bases.

This rearrangement joins TRBV7-9 to TRBJ2-7; TRBD2 matches at 13 bases. Looked up from germline, CDR1 is SEHNR and CDR2 is FQNEAQ (reference sequence). Trimming took 1 base from V and 7 from J; bases not matched to a gene: 16. The CDR3 extends over 19 amino acids. The CDR3 sequence is CASSLVFRTSGSSAQEQYF. The CDR3, as DNA: TGTGCCAGCAGCTTAGTATTTAGGACTAGCGGGAGTTCAGCGCAAGAGCAGTACTTC.

The genes are TRBV6-5 and TRBJ1-5; no definite D call. Germline lookup yields CDR1 MNHEY and CDR2 SVGAGI. V lost 5 bases and J 3 bases, leaving 11 bases between the germline ends. The length of the CDR3 is 14 residues. This chain's CDR3 is CASSKQDLNQPQHF. CDR3 nucleotides: TGTGCCAGCAGTAAGCAGGATCTCAATCAGCCCCAGCATTTT.

This chain links TRBV9 with TRBJ2-3; 7 bases fit TRBD1. V was pared by 3 bases and J by 1 base, with 11 bases of the junction left unmatched. The length of the CDR3 is 17 residues. CDR1 is SGDLS, CDR2 YYNGEE, per germline. CDR3 coding DNA: TGTGCCAGCAGCGCGACGGGACAGCCGTCGGGCACAGATACGCAGTATTTT. Amino acid sequence: CASSATGQPSGTDTQYF. Filled out from reference TRBV9 and TRBJ2-3, the complete variable domain reads DSGVTQTPKHLITATGQRVTLRCSPRSGDLSVYWYQQSLDQGLQFLIQYYNGEERAKGNILERFSAQQFPDLHSELNLSSLELGDSALYFCASSATGQPSGTDTQYFGPGTRLTVL.